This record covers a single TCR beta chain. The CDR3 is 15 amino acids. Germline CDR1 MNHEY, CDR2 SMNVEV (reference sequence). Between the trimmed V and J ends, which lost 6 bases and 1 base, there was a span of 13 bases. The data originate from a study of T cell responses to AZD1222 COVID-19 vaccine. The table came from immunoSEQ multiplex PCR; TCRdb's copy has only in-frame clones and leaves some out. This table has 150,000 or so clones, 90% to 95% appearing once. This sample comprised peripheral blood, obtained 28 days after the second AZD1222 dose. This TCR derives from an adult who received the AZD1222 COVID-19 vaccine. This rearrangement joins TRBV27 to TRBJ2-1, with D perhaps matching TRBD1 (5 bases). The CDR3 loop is CASSLIGASYNEQFF. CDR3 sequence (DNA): TGTGCCAGCAGCCTCATAGGGGCATCCTACAATGAGCAGTTCTTC.